This is a list of T cell receptor beta chains from one sample in a study of blood T cell repertoires in COVID-19. TCRdb's copy holds only in-frame clones and misses some; the assay was immunoSEQ multiplex PCR. This sample has around 71,000 clones, with about 80% found just once. The sequencing input was peripheral blood. These receptors originate from a man aged 65-85 years with acute or convalescent COVID-19. Each CDR3 is given with its conserved first and last residue. The D gene is left open where the match is weak. Size tells how often a clone was seen (once, few, many) or the class of an expanded clone, and some rows leave it out.

v_call,j_call,d_call,clone_size,cdr3_aa
TRBV11-2,TRBJ2-5,TRBD2,-,CASSLVLAAAETQYF
TRBV28,TRBJ2-7,TRBD1,once,CASSWTGTEQYF
TRBV5-1,TRBJ2-3,TRBD2,-,CASSIGLAGGPTDTQYF
TRBV7-2,TRBJ2-2,TRBD2,-,CASSPSGQYTGELFF
TRBV6-2/TRBV6-3,TRBJ2-5,TRBD2,once,CASSLGLAGVVETQYF
TRBV27,TRBJ1-3,-,-,CASSLSGGTGNTIYF
TRBV4-1,TRBJ2-2,TRBD2,few,CASSHRLAGGELFF
TRBV6-5,TRBJ2-5,TRBD2,-,CASRPGGGQETQYF
TRBV5-6,TRBJ2-7,TRBD2,-,CASSYSGSLYEQYF
TRBV7-6,TRBJ1-1,-,-,CASSPTGGALNTEAFF
TRBV25-1,TRBJ1-1,-,-,CASSFTLNTEAFF
TRBV2,TRBJ1-5,-,-,CASSEGPNQPQHF
TRBV6-1,TRBJ2-1,TRBD1,-,CASSEAGQGYNEQFF
TRBV3-1/TRBV3-2,TRBJ2-1,-,-,CASSTKVPFHSDNEQFF
TRBV5-6,TRBJ2-5,TRBD1,-,CASSLLDRGETQYF
TRBV24-1,TRBJ2-1,TRBD2,-,CATSGTSGYNEQFF
TRBV5-5,TRBJ2-7,-,few,CASSLTGNSYEQYF
TRBV12-5,TRBJ2-3,TRBD2,-,CASGLVPSGTWGTDTQYF
TRBV24-1,TRBJ2-1,TRBD2,-,CATSVGGNEQFF
TRBV15,TRBJ2-1,-,-,CATSSLLDPINNEQFF
TRBV7-2,TRBJ2-7,-,-,CASSRSGTRYYEQYF
TRBV5-1,TRBJ1-1,-,-,CASSLFGGNTEAFF
TRBV15,TRBJ2-1,TRBD2,-,CATGTSGSYNEQFF
TRBV10-3,TRBJ2-2,TRBD2,-,CAISDPGREAGELFF
TRBV5-1,TRBJ1-1,-,-,CASNAVGNTEAFF
TRBV19,TRBJ1-5,-,-,CASSRGDGYSNQPQHF
TRBV19,TRBJ2-1,-,-,CASSRSLSSYNEQFF
TRBV28,TRBJ2-7,-,-,CASSLPAQTGTLSYEQYF
TRBV6-5,TRBJ2-3,-,-,CASSLSDTQYF
TRBV18,TRBJ1-1,TRBD1,-,CASSDRAGTEAFF
TRBV11-2,TRBJ2-5,TRBD2,-,CASSLVRLAGGETQYF
TRBV18,TRBJ1-6,TRBD1,-,CASSPGQGDNSPLHF
TRBV2,TRBJ2-5,TRBD2,-,CASSRTSGFQETQYF
TRBV3-1/TRBV3-2,TRBJ2-7,-,-,CASRDGSLYEQYF
TRBV7-9,TRBJ1-4,-,-,CASSPDPTGVNEKLFF
TRBV3-1/TRBV3-2,TRBJ2-7,-,once,CASSQLGSGPRLLYEQYF
TRBV7-3,TRBJ2-2,-,-,CASKQPNTGELFF
TRBV9,TRBJ2-5,TRBD1,-,CASSVDRGPQETQYF
TRBV11-3,TRBJ2-7,TRBD1,-,CASSLDGQGREQYF
TRBV7-9,TRBJ1-2,-,-,CASTQVDSFYGYTF
TRBV5-8,TRBJ1-1,-,-,CASSPRTYEAFF
TRBV7-6,TRBJ2-5,-,-,CASSFPGSGVETQYF
TRBV30,TRBJ2-7,TRBD1,-,CAWGTGPYEQYF
TRBV10-1,TRBJ2-5,TRBD2,-,CASSDSRTSEKETQYF
TRBV28,TRBJ2-3,-,once,CASTLASSTDTQYF
TRBV5-6,TRBJ2-1,TRBD2,-,CASSLVGTRYFF
TRBV5-6,TRBJ1-2,-,-,CASSLGYLTDANYGYTF
TRBV3-1/TRBV3-2,TRBJ2-3,TRBD2,-,CASSQVALAGSGNTQYF
TRBV3-1/TRBV3-2,TRBJ2-5,-,-,CASSQGLGETQYF
TRBV4-3,TRBJ2-2,-,-,CASSRTANTGELFF
TRBV29-1,TRBJ2-7,TRBD2,-,CSVPRGLAGSNEQYF
TRBV24-1,TRBJ2-2,TRBD1,-,CATSDTKDRGRGGELFF
TRBV7-9,TRBJ2-7,-,-,CASSSNIARTYEQYF
TRBV20-1,TRBJ1-5,TRBD1,-,CSASDGTENQPQHF
TRBV12-3/TRBV12-4,TRBJ1-3,TRBD1,-,CASSRTGENTIYF
TRBV21-1,TRBJ2-5,-,few,CASNSGASQETQYF
TRBV9,TRBJ1-1,TRBD1,-,CASSRTGKGTEAFF
TRBV12-3/TRBV12-4,TRBJ2-7,TRBD2,-,CASSLAESYEQYF
TRBV19,TRBJ1-6,-,few,CASQPGAGASPSPLHF